Listed below are T cell receptor beta chains from one sample, sequenced in a study of blood T cell repertoires in COVID-19. Clones were sequenced by immunoSEQ multiplex PCR, and TCRdb holds only the in-frame ones, with some missing. The sample lists approximately 360,000 clones; 75% to 90% were seen once. Sample: PBMCs or T cells enriched from blood (not recorded which). Receptors were obtained from a woman aged 45-65 years who had recovered from COVID-19. Both conserved end residues are part of each CDR3. A D gene is named only where the DNA matches it firmly. Size is stated for part of the rows, as once, few or many counts, or as a class when the clone is expanded.

d_call: TRBD1; clone_size: -; j_call: TRBJ2-4; v_call: TRBV5-1; cdr3_nt: TGCGCCAGCAGCCCGACAGGGCCGGCAGCCAAAAACATTCAGTACTTC; cdr3_aa: CASSPTGPAAKNIQYF
d_call: TRBD1; clone_size: -; j_call: TRBJ2-5; v_call: TRBV10-3; cdr3_nt: TGTGCCATAGGGGGCAGTTCACAAGAGACCCAGTACTTC; cdr3_aa: CAIGGSSQETQYF
d_call: -; clone_size: -; j_call: TRBJ1-2; v_call: TRBV6-5; cdr3_nt: TGTGCCAGCAGTTACGATGCGGCCCCCTATGGCTACACCTTC; cdr3_aa: CASSYDAAPYGYTF
d_call: -; clone_size: -; j_call: TRBJ2-3; v_call: TRBV19; cdr3_nt: TGTGCCAGTAGTTATGGCCCAGATACGCAGTATTTT; cdr3_aa: CASSYGPDTQYF
d_call: -; clone_size: -; j_call: TRBJ1-6; v_call: TRBV15; cdr3_nt: TGTGCCACCAGCAGAGAACAGACTAATTCACCCCTCCACTTT; cdr3_aa: CATSREQTNSPLHF
d_call: TRBD1; clone_size: -; j_call: TRBJ2-2; v_call: TRBV7-2; cdr3_nt: TGTGCCAGCAGCGAAGGACAGGTAGCGAACACCGGGGAGCTGTTTTTT; cdr3_aa: CASSEGQVANTGELFF
d_call: -; clone_size: -; j_call: TRBJ1-4; v_call: TRBV19; cdr3_nt: TGTGCCAGTAGTATGCGGGGGCGCGGGGATGAAAAACTGTTTTTT; cdr3_aa: CASSMRGRGDEKLFF
d_call: -; clone_size: -; j_call: TRBJ1-1; v_call: TRBV5-8; cdr3_nt: TGTGCCAGCAGCTTGGGGGCGGGTTCGAACACTGAAGCTTTCTTT; cdr3_aa: CASSLGAGSNTEAFF
d_call: -; clone_size: -; j_call: TRBJ1-6; v_call: TRBV2; cdr3_nt: TGTGCCAGCTGCCGACAGGTTGACGCCTATAATTCACCCCTCCACTTT; cdr3_aa: CASCRQVDAYNSPLHF
d_call: -; clone_size: -; j_call: TRBJ1-1; v_call: TRBV16; cdr3_nt: TGTGCCAGCAGCCAATCGGGCGCAAGGGAAGCTTTCTTT; cdr3_aa: CASSQSGAREAFF
d_call: -; clone_size: many; j_call: TRBJ1-6; v_call: TRBV6-5; cdr3_nt: TGTGCCAGCAGTTATTTTAGTAGCTCCTATAATTCACCCCTCCACTTT; cdr3_aa: CASSYFSSSYNSPLHF
d_call: -; clone_size: -; j_call: TRBJ1-2; v_call: TRBV6-5; cdr3_nt: TGTGCCAGCAGGGGGACGGGGGTCTATGGCTACACCTTC; cdr3_aa: CASRGTGVYGYTF
d_call: TRBD1; clone_size: -; j_call: TRBJ1-5; v_call: TRBV27; cdr3_nt: TGTGCCAGCAGTTCCGGGACAGGGTACCAGCCCCAGCATTTT; cdr3_aa: CASSSGTGYQPQHF
d_call: TRBD1; clone_size: -; j_call: TRBJ2-5; v_call: TRBV29-1; cdr3_nt: TGCAGCGTGGGACAGGGGGTAGAGACCCAGTACTTC; cdr3_aa: CSVGQGVETQYF
d_call: TRBD1; clone_size: -; j_call: TRBJ2-7; v_call: TRBV5-8; cdr3_nt: TGTGCCAGCAGCTTAGGACAGGCCTCCTCCTACGAGCAGTACTTC; cdr3_aa: CASSLGQASSYEQYF
d_call: TRBD1; clone_size: -; j_call: TRBJ1-2; v_call: TRBV4-1; cdr3_nt: TGCGCCAGCAGCCAAGGTTATTCAGCAGGACAGGGCTATGGCTACACCTTC; cdr3_aa: CASSQGYSAGQGYGYTF
d_call: -; clone_size: -; j_call: TRBJ1-1; v_call: TRBV6-2/TRBV6-3; cdr3_nt: TGTGCCAGCAGTTACGTCAAGAACACTGAAGCTTTCTTT; cdr3_aa: CASSYVKNTEAFF
d_call: -; clone_size: -; j_call: TRBJ1-2; v_call: TRBV12-3/TRBV12-4; cdr3_nt: TGTGCCAGCAGTCCGTACGCCAGGGGTGGCTACACCTTC; cdr3_aa: CASSPYARGGYTF
d_call: TRBD1; clone_size: few; j_call: TRBJ1-2; v_call: TRBV7-9; cdr3_nt: TGTGCCAGCAGCATCACACGGGACAGGGGAAGCGGCTACACCTTC; cdr3_aa: CASSITRDRGSGYTF
d_call: TRBD1; clone_size: -; j_call: TRBJ1-6; v_call: TRBV27; cdr3_nt: TGTGCCAGCAGTTTAACTAGACAGGGGGCGCAGGGGTGGTATTCACCCCTCCACTTT; cdr3_aa: CASSLTRQGAQGWYSPLHF
d_call: -; clone_size: -; j_call: TRBJ2-7; v_call: TRBV7-9; cdr3_nt: TGTGCCAGCAGCTCCTCAGGGTCGTCCTACGAGCAGTACTTC; cdr3_aa: CASSSSGSSYEQYF
d_call: TRBD1; clone_size: -; j_call: TRBJ1-2; v_call: TRBV28; cdr3_nt: TGTGCCAGCATCCTGACAGGGGCTAACTATGGCTACACCTTC; cdr3_aa: CASILTGANYGYTF
d_call: TRBD2; clone_size: -; j_call: TRBJ2-1; v_call: TRBV14; cdr3_nt: TGTGCCAGCAGCCGTCGGCTAGCGGCCTACAATGAGCAGTTCTTC; cdr3_aa: CASSRRLAAYNEQFF
d_call: -; clone_size: -; j_call: TRBJ1-5; v_call: TRBV7-9; cdr3_nt: TGTGCCAGCAGCCGAGAAAATCAGCCCCAGCATTTT; cdr3_aa: CASSRENQPQHF
d_call: -; clone_size: -; j_call: TRBJ1-1; v_call: TRBV19; cdr3_nt: TGTGCCACTACACCTTGGGCAGTGACCATGAACACTGAAGCTTTCTTT; cdr3_aa: CATTPWAVTMNTEAFF
d_call: -; clone_size: -; j_call: TRBJ1-1; v_call: TRBV7-9; cdr3_nt: TGTGCCAGCAGCTTAGATGCAGTGAACACTGAAGCTTTCTTT; cdr3_aa: CASSLDAVNTEAFF
d_call: -; clone_size: -; j_call: TRBJ1-1; v_call: TRBV11-2; cdr3_nt: TGTGCCAGCAGCTTAGAGCCGCGGTCTGAAGCTTTCTTT; cdr3_aa: CASSLEPRSEAFF
d_call: -; clone_size: -; j_call: TRBJ1-4; v_call: TRBV6-1; cdr3_nt: TGTGCCAGCAGTGACCGATACAGGGTGCTTAATGAAAAACTGTTTTTT; cdr3_aa: CASSDRYRVLNEKLFF
d_call: TRBD1; clone_size: -; j_call: TRBJ2-1; v_call: TRBV5-1; cdr3_nt: TGCGCCAGCAGCCCCGGGACAGGGTCAGCCCGAGGCAATGAGCAGTTCTTC; cdr3_aa: CASSPGTGSARGNEQFF
d_call: -; clone_size: -; j_call: TRBJ2-3; v_call: TRBV9; cdr3_nt: TGTGCCAGCAGCGTAGAATCAGGGTTGAGCACAGATACGCAGTATTTT; cdr3_aa: CASSVESGLSTDTQYF
d_call: -; clone_size: -; j_call: TRBJ1-2; v_call: TRBV6-1; cdr3_nt: TGTGCCAGCAGTGAAGGCCCCCGAGTCTATGGCTACACCTTC; cdr3_aa: CASSEGPRVYGYTF
d_call: -; clone_size: few; j_call: TRBJ1-2; v_call: TRBV20-1; cdr3_nt: TGCAGTGCTAGTTTAGTGTCCTTACAGATTTCTAACTATGGCTACACCTTC; cdr3_aa: CSASLVSLQISNYGYTF
d_call: TRBD1; clone_size: -; j_call: TRBJ1-1; v_call: TRBV30; cdr3_nt: TGTGCCTGGAGACCAGGGGGCACTGAAGCTTTCTTT; cdr3_aa: CAWRPGGTEAFF
d_call: -; clone_size: once; j_call: TRBJ2-7; v_call: TRBV29-1; cdr3_nt: TGCAGCGCCGGAGGGAGTCTCTCCTACGAGCAGTACTTC; cdr3_aa: CSAGGSLSYEQYF
d_call: TRBD1; clone_size: -; j_call: TRBJ1-5; v_call: TRBV5-1; cdr3_nt: TGCGCCAGCAGCTTGGAAGGGGGCCGCGCTCAGCCCCAGCATTTT; cdr3_aa: CASSLEGGRAQPQHF
d_call: -; clone_size: -; j_call: TRBJ1-6; v_call: TRBV5-1; cdr3_nt: TGCGCCAGCAGCTTGACATTCCCTAATTCACCCCTCCACTTT; cdr3_aa: CASSLTFPNSPLHF
d_call: -; clone_size: -; j_call: TRBJ2-3; v_call: TRBV19; cdr3_nt: TGTGCCAGTAGTACGGGGGGCTCTAGCACAGATACGCAGTATTTT; cdr3_aa: CASSTGGSSTDTQYF
d_call: -; clone_size: -; j_call: TRBJ2-3; v_call: TRBV11-2; cdr3_nt: TGTGCCAGCAGCTTATTAGGAGGGCCAGTGGATACGCAGTATTTT; cdr3_aa: CASSLLGGPVDTQYF
d_call: -; clone_size: -; j_call: TRBJ2-1; v_call: TRBV5-1; cdr3_nt: TGCGCCAGCAGCTCGACTAGGATCGGCTACAATGAGCAGTTCTTC; cdr3_aa: CASSSTRIGYNEQFF
d_call: -; clone_size: once; j_call: TRBJ1-1; v_call: TRBV7-8; cdr3_nt: TGTGCCAGCAGCCCCGGGGGTTACACTGAAGCTTTCTTT; cdr3_aa: CASSPGGYTEAFF
d_call: TRBD2; clone_size: -; j_call: TRBJ2-1; v_call: TRBV7-9; cdr3_nt: TGTGCCAGCAGCATAGCGGGAGGGCCCTACAATGAGCAGTTCTTC; cdr3_aa: CASSIAGGPYNEQFF
d_call: TRBD1; clone_size: -; j_call: TRBJ1-4; v_call: TRBV29-1; cdr3_nt: TGCAGCGTTCCGGGACAGGGTAGTGAAAAACTGTTTTTT; cdr3_aa: CSVPGQGSEKLFF
d_call: -; clone_size: -; j_call: TRBJ1-2; v_call: TRBV3-1/TRBV3-2; cdr3_nt: TGTGCCAGCAGCCCATACACTAACCTAGTGGGCTACACCTTC; cdr3_aa: CASSPYTNLVGYTF
d_call: -; clone_size: -; j_call: TRBJ1-4; v_call: TRBV5-1; cdr3_nt: TGCGCCAGCAGCTTGGGACACTCAACTAATGAAAAACTGTTTTTT; cdr3_aa: CASSLGHSTNEKLFF
d_call: -; clone_size: -; j_call: TRBJ1-3; v_call: TRBV7-9; cdr3_nt: TGTGCCAGCAGCCCCCCAGGGCCCTCTGGAAACACCATATATTTT; cdr3_aa: CASSPPGPSGNTIYF
d_call: TRBD2; clone_size: -; j_call: TRBJ2-3; v_call: TRBV15; cdr3_nt: TGTGCCACCAGCAGAGATCTTGGCGGGAGCGCAGATACGCAGTATTTT; cdr3_aa: CATSRDLGGSADTQYF
d_call: TRBD2; clone_size: -; j_call: TRBJ2-1; v_call: TRBV2; cdr3_nt: TGTGCCAGCATGCACACCGGGACTAGCGGGAGAATGGTTGAGCAGTTCTTC; cdr3_aa: CASMHTGTSGRMVEQFF
d_call: -; clone_size: -; j_call: TRBJ2-2; v_call: TRBV19; cdr3_nt: TGTGCCAGTAGTATGGGCAGGGTAGGGGCCGGGGAGCTGTTTTTT; cdr3_aa: CASSMGRVGAGELFF
d_call: -; clone_size: -; j_call: TRBJ1-2; v_call: TRBV7-2; cdr3_nt: TGTGCCAGCAGCTTAAGCGGTACAGGGTCTGGCTACACCTTC; cdr3_aa: CASSLSGTGSGYTF
d_call: -; clone_size: few; j_call: TRBJ1-1; v_call: TRBV3-1/TRBV3-2; cdr3_nt: TGTGCCAGCAGCCACCAGGGGTTTAAGAACACTGAAGCTTTCTTT; cdr3_aa: CASSHQGFKNTEAFF
d_call: TRBD2; clone_size: -; j_call: TRBJ2-1; v_call: TRBV27; cdr3_nt: TGTGCCAGCAGTGGATCCCCGGCTAGCGGGTCCTACAATGAGCAGTTCTTC; cdr3_aa: CASSGSPASGSYNEQFF
d_call: -; clone_size: -; j_call: TRBJ1-1; v_call: TRBV13; cdr3_nt: TGTGCCAGCAGCTTTGGCAGGGAGGCGATCACTGAAGCTTTCTTT; cdr3_aa: CASSFGREAITEAFF
d_call: -; clone_size: -; j_call: TRBJ1-2; v_call: TRBV6-5; cdr3_nt: TGTGCCAGCAGTTACTCGGGGCAGGGTGGTGGCTACACCTTC; cdr3_aa: CASSYSGQGGGYTF
d_call: TRBD1; clone_size: -; j_call: TRBJ1-5; v_call: TRBV4-1; cdr3_nt: TGCGCCAGCAGCCAAGTAGGGGACAGGAAGAGCAATCAGCCCCAGCATTTT; cdr3_aa: CASSQVGDRKSNQPQHF